This T cell receptor beta chain was profiled in a study of cytomegalovirus exposure and HLA in healthy donors. Study context: The Caucasian-associated ancestry cluster held around 81% of 398 genotyped donors. The study, taken as a whole, reports: In a later analysis, HLA-associated beta chains showed higher expansion and lower generation probabilities than comparable chains. Many donors carried some public TCRs, although rarity characterized most TCR sequences.

Concerning this clone: No antigen is known for it.

Both 60 Vbeta primers and 13 Jbeta primers went into the PCR. Original methodology: Roughly 11 million of the roughly 77 million unique TCR beta chains counted in a later analysis were shared. TCRdb's table, derived via immunoSEQ multiplex PCR, lists solely in-frame clones and lacks some. V and J calls and clone size come straight from that table; D and trimming were deduced from the DNA. The sample records under 200,000 clones, roughly 80% being singletons. The germline CDR1 and CDR2 sequences are SGHNT and YENEEA. V was trimmed by 1 base and J by 1 base, leaving 14 bases between them. The CDR3 runs to 17 residues.

Sequencing was carried out using PBMCs. The genes are TRBV11-3 and TRBJ2-1; TRBD1 might be the D (6 bases). The clonotype comes from a woman between 18 and 29 years old in good health and CMV-seronegative. This CDR3 is CASSLGPTGNSYNEQFF. Written as DNA, the CDR3 is TGTGCCAGCAGCTTAGGCCCGACAGGAAATTCCTACAATGAGCAGTTCTTC. Full variable domain (rest looked up from reference TRBV11-3 and TRBJ2-1): EAGVVQSPRYKIIEKKQPVAFWCNPISGHNTLYWYLQNLGQGPELLIRYENEEAVDDSQLPKDRFSAERLKGVDSTLKIQPAELGDSAVYLCASSLGPTGNSYNEQFFGPGTRLTVL.